This T cell receptor (beta chain) was identified during a study of blood T cell repertoires in COVID-19. Assay: immunoSEQ multiplex PCR; the TCRdb copy retains only in-frame clones and omits some. The table records nearly 250,000 clones, about 82% of them present only once. Participants, roughly 18 to 100 years old, spanned fewer than 25 US areas. The CDR3 runs 11 residues. Germline lookup yields CDR1 SQVTM and CDR2 ANQGSEA. The J gene is TRBJ2-1, the V gene TRBV29-1; 8 bases align to TRBD1. The material sequenced was PBMCs or T cells enriched from blood (not recorded which). This TCR was recovered from a woman in her forties or fifties who had recovered from COVID-19. CDR3 nucleotides: TGCGCGGCAGGGGGCCTCAATGAGCAGTTCTTC. This gives the protein CAAGGLNEQFF.